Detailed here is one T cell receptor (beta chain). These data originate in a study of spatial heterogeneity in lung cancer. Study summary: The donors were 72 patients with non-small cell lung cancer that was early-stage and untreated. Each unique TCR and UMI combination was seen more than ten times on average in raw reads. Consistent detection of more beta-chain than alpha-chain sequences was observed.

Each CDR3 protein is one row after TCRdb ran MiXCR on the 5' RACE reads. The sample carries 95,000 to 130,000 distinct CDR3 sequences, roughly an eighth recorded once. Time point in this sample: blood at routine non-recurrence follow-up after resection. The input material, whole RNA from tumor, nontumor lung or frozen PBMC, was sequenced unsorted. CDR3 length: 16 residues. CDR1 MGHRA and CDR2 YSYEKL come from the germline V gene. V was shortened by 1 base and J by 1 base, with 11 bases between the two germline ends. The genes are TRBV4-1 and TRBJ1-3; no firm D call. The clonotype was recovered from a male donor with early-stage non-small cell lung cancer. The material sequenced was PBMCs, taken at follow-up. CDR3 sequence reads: CASSQVEGPSGNTIYF. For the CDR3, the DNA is TGCGCCAGCAGCCAAGTGGAAGGCCCTTCTGGAAACACCATATATTTT.